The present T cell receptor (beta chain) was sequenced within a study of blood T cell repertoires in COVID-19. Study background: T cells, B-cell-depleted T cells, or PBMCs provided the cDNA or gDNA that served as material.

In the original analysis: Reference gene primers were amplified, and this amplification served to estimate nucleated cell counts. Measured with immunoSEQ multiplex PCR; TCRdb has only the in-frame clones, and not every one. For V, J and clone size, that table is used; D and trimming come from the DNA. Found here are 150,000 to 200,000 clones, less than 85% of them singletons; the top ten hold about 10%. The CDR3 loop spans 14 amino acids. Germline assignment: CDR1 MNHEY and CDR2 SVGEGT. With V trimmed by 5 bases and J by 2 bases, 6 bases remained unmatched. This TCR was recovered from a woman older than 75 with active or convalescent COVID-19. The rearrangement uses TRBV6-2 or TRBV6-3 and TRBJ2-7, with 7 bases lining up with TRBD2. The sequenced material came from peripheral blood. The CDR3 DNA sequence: TGTGCCAGCAGTACGGGACTACCAACCTACGAGCAGTACTTC. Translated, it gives CASSTGLPTYEQYF.